The rows below give T cell receptor beta chains drawn from one sample of a study of technical replicates of blood from a few donors. Produced via immunoSEQ multiplex PCR; TCRdb's table is partial and in-frame only. Of about 89,000 clones listed, approximately 94% are singletons. Sample: T cells isolated from PBMCs. All receptors derive from a human donor in good health. CDR3s include the opening cysteine and the closing phenylalanine or tryptophan. D genes are given only for firm matches. The size field is filled for only some rows; it gives once, few, many or a size class.

J gene | V gene | D gene | clone size | CDR3 protein | CDR3 DNA
TRBJ2-2 | TRBV28 | TRBD1 | . | CASRVPGQGGGQLNTGELFF | TGTGCCAGCAGGGTACCGGGACAGGGGGGGGGTCAACTGAACACCGGGGAGCTGTTTTTT
TRBJ2-3 | TRBV4-1 | . | once | CASSQERTTGTSTDTQYF | TGCGCCAGCAGCCAAGAACGAACGACGGGGACTAGCACAGATACGCAGTATTTT
TRBJ1-2 | TRBV19 | TRBD1 | . | CASSILDRGHGYTF | TGTGCCAGTAGTATTTTGGACAGGGGTCATGGCTACACCTTC
TRBJ2-5 | TRBV7-6 | TRBD2 | . | CASSFDSRLAQETQYF | TGTGCCAGCAGCTTCGACTCTCGACTAGCTCAAGAGACCCAGTACTTC
TRBJ1-1 | TRBV6-5 | . | . | CASSYSRVPNTEAFF | TGTGCCAGCAGTTACTCCAGGGTCCCGAACACTGAAGCTTTCTTT
TRBJ2-7 | TRBV28 | TRBD1 | . | CASNPPAWTGSFYEQYF | TGTGCCAGCAATCCCCCCGCCTGGACAGGATCTTTCTACGAGCAGTACTTC
TRBJ2-7 | TRBV9 | . | . | CASSVRDFSYEQYF | TGTGCCAGCAGCGTCAGGGACTTCAGCTACGAGCAGTACTTC
TRBJ1-2 | TRBV6-1 | . | . | CASSEIWTVNYGYTF | TGTGCCAGCAGTGAAATTTGGACAGTGAACTATGGCTACACCTTC
TRBJ2-5 | TRBV30 | TRBD2 | . | CAWTLGLAGETQYF | TGTGCCTGGACTCTAGGACTAGCGGGGGAGACCCAGTACTTC
TRBJ1-1 | TRBV4-1 | . | once | CASSQGDRMNTEAFF | TGCGCCAGCAGCCAGGGTGACAGGATGAACACTGAAGCTTTCTTT
TRBJ1-1 | TRBV29-1 | . | . | CSASSGGNAEAFF | TGCAGCGCATCCAGTGGAGGGAACGCTGAAGCTTTCTTT
TRBJ2-2 | TRBV9 | TRBD1 | . | CASSVAGQITGELFF | TGTGCCAGCAGCGTAGCGGGACAGATAACCGGGGAGCTGTTTTTT
TRBJ2-3 | TRBV11-2 | . | . | CASSLGLGGTQYF | TGTGCCAGCAGCCTAGGCCTGGGGGGTACGCAGTATTTT
TRBJ1-1 | TRBV5-4 | . | . | CASSLSPGGDLTEAFF | TGTGCCAGCAGCCTTTCACCCGGGGGGGACCTCACTGAAGCTTTCTTT
TRBJ1-1 | TRBV29-1 | . | few | CSVETGNTEAFF | TGCAGCGTGGAGACAGGGAACACTGAAGCTTTCTTT
TRBJ2-4 | TRBV5-1 | TRBD2 | . | CASSHSRTSGRLNIQYF | TGCGCCAGCAGTCACTCCCGGACTAGCGGGAGGTTAAACATTCAGTACTTC
TRBJ1-2 | TRBV5-1 | . | . | CASSLEGVYGYTF | TGCGCCAGCAGCTTGGAAGGAGTCTATGGCTACACCTTC
TRBJ2-3 | TRBV21-1 | . | . | CASSKGIGRGTSGSMADTQYF | TGTGCCAGCAGCAAAGGAATCGGGCGGGGGACTAGCGGGAGTATGGCAGATACGCAGTATTTT
TRBJ1-1 | TRBV6-1 | . | . | CASSEVGGFLNTEAFF | TGTGCCAGCAGTGAAGTGGGGGGATTTTTGAACACTGAAGCTTTCTTT
TRBJ2-3 | TRBV11-3 | . | . | CASSPSLGHTQYF | TGTGCCAGCAGCCCATCGCTGGGCCATACGCAGTATTTT
TRBJ2-4 | TRBV6-1 | . | . | CASSEVGSIQYF | TGTGCCAGCAGTGAAGTCGGGAGCATTCAGTACTTC
TRBJ2-7 | TRBV6-1 | . | . | CASRGDTYEQYF | TGTGCCAGCAGGGGGGACACCTACGAGCAGTACTTC
TRBJ1-1 | TRBV9 | . | . | CASSVVTASHTEAFF | TGTGCCAGCAGCGTAGTTACCGCGAGCCACACTGAAGCTTTCTTT
TRBJ2-5 | TRBV2 | . | . | CASSPGRKETQYF | TGTGCCAGCAGCCCGGGGAGAAAAGAGACCCAGTACTTC
TRBJ2-7 | TRBV5-1 | TRBD1 | . | CASSGDSRGATQQYF | TGCGCCAGCAGCGGGGACAGCCGAGGGGCTACGCAGCAGTACTTC
TRBJ1-2 | TRBV5-6 | . | . | CASSLGTFGYTF | TGTGCCAGCAGCCTAGGGACATTTGGCTACACCTTC
TRBJ1-5 | TRBV7-9 | . | . | CASSFNRNQPQHF | TGTGCCAGCAGCTTTAACAGAAATCAGCCCCAGCATTTT
TRBJ2-1 | TRBV11-2 | . | . | CASSLRLSSYNEQFF | TGTGCCAGCAGCTTACGACTTAGCTCCTACAATGAGCAGTTCTTC
TRBJ2-3 | TRBV19 | TRBD2 | . | CASSLSGRADTQYF | TGTGCCAGTAGCCTTAGCGGGAGGGCGGATACGCAGTATTTT
TRBJ1-2 | TRBV19 | TRBD1 | . | CASREDRGSYGYTF | TGTGCCAGTAGAGAGGACAGGGGTAGCTATGGCTACACCTTC
TRBJ2-2 | TRBV2 | . | . | CASSDPRSGDGKRAGELFF | TGTGCCAGCAGTGATCCGCGCTCGGGGGACGGGAAAAGAGCCGGGGAGCTGTTTTTT
TRBJ1-6 | TRBV7-9 | TRBD1 | . | CASSLKDRGIHSPLHF | TGTGCCAGCAGCTTGAAAGACAGGGGGATCCATTCACCCCTCCACTTT
TRBJ1-1 | TRBV5-1 | . | . | CASSLGHVNTEAFF | TGCGCCAGCAGCTTGGGACACGTCAACACTGAAGCTTTCTTT
TRBJ2-5 | TRBV4-2 | . | . | CASSQQAGEGEETQYF | TGTGCCAGCAGCCAACAGGCAGGGGAGGGAGAAGAGACCCAGTACTTC
TRBJ2-5 | TRBV19 | TRBD1 | . | CASSLPRTGGQETQYF | TGTGCCAGTAGTTTGCCAAGGACAGGGGGACAAGAGACCCAGTACTTC
TRBJ2-3 | TRBV27 | TRBD1 | . | CASSPTSTGYTDTQYF | TGTGCCAGCAGTCCCACATCGACAGGGTACACAGATACGCAGTATTTT
TRBJ2-3 | TRBV10-3 | TRBD2 | . | CATRGLAEADTQYF | TGTGCCACCAGGGGACTAGCGGAGGCAGATACGCAGTATTTT
TRBJ2-7 | TRBV7-8 | . | . | CASSLARGRYEQYF | TGTGCCAGCAGCTTAGCAAGGGGCCGCTACGAGCAGTACTTC
TRBJ2-7 | TRBV5-1 | . | . | CASSLGQTSEQYF | TGCGCCAGCAGCTTGGGACAGACGTCCGAGCAGTACTTC
TRBJ1-1 | TRBV5-1 | TRBD1 | . | CASSSDPQGGTEAFF | TGCGCCAGCAGCTCCGATCCTCAGGGGGGCACTGAAGCTTTCTTT
TRBJ2-3 | TRBV6-1 | . | . | CASSVPRRPEDTQYF | TGTGCCAGCAGTGTCCCGCGGCGCCCTGAAGATACGCAGTATTTT
TRBJ1-2 | TRBV14 | TRBD1 | . | CASSRLDRGPYGYTF | TGTGCCAGCAGCCGACTGGACAGGGGCCCCTATGGCTACACCTTC
TRBJ1-2 | TRBV2 | . | . | CATHFNKGENYGYTF | TGTGCCACGCATTTTAACAAGGGGGAAAACTATGGCTACACCTTC
TRBJ2-7 | TRBV28 | TRBD2 | . | CASSPGLAGIYEQYF | TGTGCCAGCAGTCCGGGACTAGCGGGGATCTACGAGCAGTACTTC
TRBJ2-3 | TRBV18 | . | . | CASSPSSGVSTDTQYF | TGTGCCAGCTCACCGAGCTCAGGGGTCAGCACAGATACGCAGTATTTT
TRBJ2-1 | TRBV30 | . | . | CAWSALGGGAANEQFF | TGTGCCTGGAGTGCCCTAGGAGGGGGGGCAGCGAATGAGCAGTTCTTC
TRBJ2-2 | TRBV18 | TRBD1 | . | CASSPPLGTEFGELFF | TGTGCCAGCTCACCCCCGTTGGGGACAGAGTTTGGGGAGCTGTTTTTT
TRBJ2-2 | TRBV11-2 | TRBD2 | . | CASSSLAGADTGELFF | TGTGCCAGCAGCTCACTAGCGGGGGCCGACACCGGGGAGCTGTTTTTT
TRBJ1-1 | TRBV5-1 | TRBD1 | . | CASAPSEAGTGITEAFF | TGCGCCAGCGCGCCTTCGGAAGCCGGGACAGGGATTACTGAAGCTTTCTTT
TRBJ1-4 | TRBV7-6 | TRBD1 | . | CASSPRDRGRMSNEKLFF | TGTGCCAGCAGCCCAAGGGACAGGGGGCGTATGTCTAATGAAAAACTGTTTTTT
TRBJ2-2 | TRBV15 | TRBD2 | . | CATSRGLALTGELFF | TGTGCCACCAGCAGAGGACTAGCGCTAACCGGGGAGCTGTTTTTT
TRBJ1-3 | TRBV4-2 | . | . | CASSQPGVTEHTIYF | TGTGCCAGCAGCCAACCAGGGGTTACCGAACACACCATATATTTT
TRBJ1-1 | TRBV6-5 | . | . | CASSASRGPGTEAFF | TGTGCCAGCAGTGCCTCCCGAGGTCCGGGCACTGAAGCTTTCTTT
TRBJ2-3 | TRBV5-1 | . | . | CASSSGTTGTDTQYF | TGCGCCAGCAGCTCGGGGACAACCGGCACAGATACGCAGTATTTT
TRBJ2-1 | TRBV4-2 | . | . | CASSQEPGGSYNEQFF | TGTGCCAGCAGCCAAGAGCCAGGAGGAAGCTACAATGAGCAGTTCTTC
TRBJ1-1 | TRBV11-2 | . | . | CASSAGRQVNTEAFF | TGTGCCAGCAGCGCCGGGAGGCAGGTCAACACTGAAGCTTTCTTT
TRBJ1-4 | TRBV10-3 | . | . | CAISESGQVNNEKLFF | TGTGCCATCAGTGAGTCTGGCCAGGTCAATAATGAAAAACTGTTTTTT
TRBJ1-2 | TRBV5-5 | . | . | CASSLDRGSNYGYTF | TGTGCCAGCAGCTTGGATCGGGGGAGTAACTATGGCTACACCTTC